A single sample is the source of the 30 T cell receptor beta chains below, sequenced in a study of T-cell reconstitution after alpha-beta-depleted transplantation in children. As it was prepared, the TCRbeta library received unique molecular identifiers. TCRdb used MiXCR to reprocess the PCR reads, holding one entry per CDR3 protein. The sample carries over 150,000 distinct CDR3 sequences, 11% recorded once. Source: PBMCs, taken before TCRalphabeta/CD19-depleted stem cell transplant. Receptors were obtained from a boy between 2 and 10 years old with acute myeloid leukemia, due to receive a stem cell transplant.

This clonotype was counted ten times or more. V gene TRBV20-1 combines with J gene TRBJ2-3, with 11 bases lining up with TRBD2. The CDR3 runs 15 residues. Germline V gene lookup returns CDR1 DFQATT and CDR2 SNEGSKA (reference sequence). Unmatched junction bases numbered 9, after V lost 6 bases and J lost 4 bases. The chain's CDR3 is CSALEASGRPDTQYF. For the CDR3, the DNA is TGCAGTGCACTGGAGGCTAGCGGGAGGCCAGATACGCAGTATTTT.

In its sample, this clonotype was seen many times. The chain has TRBV5-1 and TRBJ1-2, with D maybe TRBD1 (5 bases). Trimming stripped 2 bases from V and 0 bases from J, with 11 bases between. This CDR3 contains 15 residues. The germline V gene has CDR1 SGHRS and CDR2 YFSETQ. CDR3 loop: CASSLGHYSNYGYTF. CDR3 DNA sequence: TGCGCCAGCAGCTTAGGACACTATTCTAACTATGGCTACACCTTC.

This clonotype was seen at least ten times. This chain links TRBV20-1 with TRBJ2-5; D possibly corresponds to TRBD2 (5 bases). With 3 bases removed from V and 5 bases from J, the gap between germline ends came to 7 bases. The CDR3 runs to 11 residues. Germline CDR1 DFQATT, CDR2 SNEGSKA (reference sequence). The CDR3 protein is CSARTKETQYF. CDR3 nucleotide sequence: TGCAGTGCTAGGACTAAGGAGACCCAGTACTTC.

In its sample, this clonotype was seen many times. The chain links TRBV5-1 to TRBJ2-5; 12 bases are shared with TRBD1. This CDR3 contains 16 residues. Germline V CDR1 and CDR2: SGHRS, YFSETQ. V lost 1 base and J lost 5; bases outside the gene matches: 6. The DNA of the CDR3 is TGCGCCAGCAGCTTGCAAGGGACAGGGGGCGTGGAGACCCAGTACTTC. Protein product: CASSLQGTGGVETQYF.

This clonotype was seen many times. The genes are TRBV7-9 and TRBJ2-3; D is undetermined. Trimming stripped 2 bases from V and 6 bases from J, with 15 bases between. Germline V gene data show CDR1 as SEHNR and CDR2 as FQNEAQ (reference sequence). The CDR3 spans 15 residues. CDR3 region: CASSLLGTYTDTQYF. The CDR3 coding sequence is TGTGCCAGCAGCTTATTGGGTACCTATACGGATACGCAGTATTTT. Variable domain in full (rest from reference TRBV7-9 and TRBJ2-3): DTGVSQNPRHKITKRGQNVTFRCDPISEHNRLYWYRQTLGQGPEFLTYFQNEAQLEKSRLLSDRFSAERPKGSFSTLEIQRTEQGDSAMYLCASSLLGTYTDTQYFGPGTRLTVL.

This clonotype was seen many times. The chain is built from TRBV5-1 and TRBJ1-6; D unclear. V lost 0 bases, J lost 6 bases, and 7 bases lay in between. Per the germline V gene, CDR1 is SGHRS and CDR2 is YFSETQ. The CDR3 is made up of 14 amino acids. The CDR3 bases are TGCGCCAGCAGCTTGGATATTATTAATTCACCCCTCCACTTT. It yields the protein CASSLDIINSPLHF. The full variable domain, rest sourced from reference TRBV5-1 and TRBJ1-6, is KAGVTQTPRYLIKTRGQQVTLSCSPISGHRSVSWYQQTPGQGLQFLFEYFSETQRNKGNFPGRFSGRQFSNSRSEMNVSTLELGDSALYLCASSLDIINSPLHFGNGTRLTVT.

This clonotype was seen many times. The junction shows a germline mismatch at one end, possibly a read error. J is TRBJ1-1 and V is TRBV20-1; perhaps TRBD1 as D (6 bases). CDR1 and CDR2 from the germline V gene are DFQATT and SNEGSKA (reference sequence). The CDR3 loop spans 14 amino acids. In nucleotides, the CDR3 is TGCAGTGCCAGAGGGGGGAACTCGAACACTGAAGCTTTCTTT. It codes for CSARGGNSNTEAFF.

Many counts were recorded for this clonotype. The chain couples TRBV18 to TRBJ2-7; possible D gene TRBD2, 5 bases. In germline, CDR1 is KGHSH, CDR2 LQKENI. The CDR3 is 15 residues long. V was cut by 1 base and J by 0 bases, with 10 bases left in between. DNA of the CDR3: TGTGCCAGCTCACCACGCCGAGGGAGCTCCTACGAGCAGTACTTC. Translating it yields CASSPRRGSSYEQYF.

Only a few counts were recorded for this clonotype. The chain couples TRBV19 to TRBJ1-5, with TRBD1 as a possible D gene (5 bases). Per the germline V gene, CDR1 is LNHDA and CDR2 is SQIVND (reference sequence). V was clipped by 5 bases and J by 5 bases, with 19 bases between them. The CDR3 sequence is 16 residues long. CDR3 region: CASSPLKEGAYQPQHF. CDR3 nucleotides: TGTGCCAGTAGTCCCCTTAAGGAAGGGGCTTATCAGCCCCAGCATTTT. Looking up the rest from reference TRBV19 and TRBJ1-5 gives the full variable domain: DGGITQSPKYLFRKEGQNVTLSCEQNLNHDAMYWYRQDPGQGLRLIYYSQIVNDFQKGDIAEGYSVSREKKESFPLTVTSAQKNPTAFYLCASSPLKEGAYQPQHFGDGTRLSIL.

The chain employs TRBV18 and TRBJ2-7; no definite D call. CDR1 and CDR2 from the germline V gene are KGHSH and LQKENI. The CDR3 length is 15 residues. V shed 0 bases and J shed 3 bases, with 12 bases lying between them. In DNA, the CDR3 is TGTGCCAGCTCACCACCTTCCCGGATGAGCTACGAGCAGTACGTC. It specifies CASSPPSRMSYEQYV.

The rearrangement joins TRBV2 to TRBJ2-3, with 8 bases that match TRBD1. The CDR3 is made up of 15 amino acids. Unmatched junction bases numbered 8, after V lost 6 bases and J lost 3 bases. Germline-derived CDR1 and CDR2 are SNHLY and FYNNEI. The DNA of the CDR3 is TGTGCCAGCAGAGCGACAGGGGCGGGTACAGATACGCAGTATTTT. Translation gives CASRATGAGTDTQYF.

This clonotype was seen at least ten times. The chain employs TRBV5-1 and TRBJ2-1; 9 bases align to TRBD1. The CDR3 is made up of 13 amino acids. CDR1 SGHRS and CDR2 YFSETQ come from the germline V gene. The V segment lost 5 bases and the J segment 10 bases; nucleotides outside the gene matches: 7. The DNA of the CDR3 is TGCGCCAGCAGGTCCACGACAGGGGGAGAGCAGTTCTTC. Translation: CASRSTTGGEQFF.

This clonotype was detected a few times. V usage is TRBV7-9 and J usage is TRBJ2-5, with 8 bases lining up with TRBD1. This CDR3 spans 16 amino acids. V lost 5 bases, J lost 5 bases, and 13 bases stayed unmatched. Germline values: CDR1 SEHNR, CDR2 FQNEAQ (reference sequence). CDR3 nucleotide sequence: TGTGCCAGCAGCCGAACCACAGACAGGGGAAGGGAGACCCAGTACTTC. Protein: CASSRTTDRGRETQYF.

The chain recombines TRBV5-6 with TRBJ2-1; D possibly uses TRBD1 or TRBD2 (5 bases each). Trimming removed 0 bases from V and 14 bases from J, with 15 bases in between. The CDR3 covers 13 residues. The germline V gene encodes CDR1 SGHDT and CDR2 YYEEEE. The CDR3 protein is CASSLALRGSEFF. In DNA form, the CDR3 reads TGTGCCAGCAGCTTGGCACTTCGGGGCTCGGAGTTCTTC.

The chain is built from TRBV4-1 and TRBJ2-7; 9 bases line up with TRBD2. The CDR3 totals 17 residues. From germline, CDR1 is MGHRA and CDR2 YSYEKL. V lost 2 bases and J lost 5; bases outside the gene matches: 13. The CDR3 DNA sequence: TGCGCCAGCAGCCAAAAGGTAGGGTCGGCGGGAGGGCACGAGCAGTACTTC. It codes for CASSQKVGSAGGHEQYF.

This clonotype was detected ten times or more. One junction end does not reproduce the germline sequence, and a read error may be involved. The CDR3 DNA is TGTGCCAGCTCACCACCAAGGAATTTGGACACCGTGGAGCTGTTTTTT. Translated, it gives CASSPPRNLDTVELFF. V usage is TRBV18 and J usage is TRBJ2-2, with D perhaps matching TRBD1 (5 bases). The CDR3 totals 16 residues. CDR1 KGHSH and CDR2 LQKENI come from the germline V gene.

The chain is built from TRBV11-1 and TRBJ2-6; D is unclear. V was clipped by 1 base and J by 2 bases, with 18 bases between them. Germline V gene lookup returns CDR1 SGHAT and CDR2 FQDESV (reference sequence). The CDR3 has 19 amino acids. CDR3 sequence (DNA): TGTGCCAGCAGCTTAGGGGTCCGTAACCGGAGCGCTGGGGCCAACGTCCTGACTTTC. This translates into CASSLGVRNRSAGANVLTF.

This clonotype has ten or more counts. This chain connects TRBV4-1 to TRBJ2-6; D not resolved. Trimming left V 1 base short and J 0 bases short, with 4 bases between. Germline V gives CDR1 MGHRA, CDR2 YSYEKL. The CDR3 runs to 15 residues. The CDR3: CASSQGSSGANVLTF. CDR3 nucleotides: TGCGCCAGCAGCCAAGGTTCCTCTGGGGCCAACGTCCTGACTTTC.

This clonotype was observed many times. The chain uses TRBV9 and TRBJ1-6; no firm D call. The germline gives CDR1 SGDLS, CDR2 YYNGEE. Between the trimmed V and J ends, which lost 0 bases and 5 bases, there was a span of 6 bases. The length of the CDR3 is 14 residues. CDR3 nucleotides: TGTGCCAGCAGCGTAGACAGCAATAATTCACCCCTCCACTTT. This codes for CASSVDSNNSPLHF.

With respect to this clonotype: A much larger clone differs from this one at a single base, so this may be a read error. This chain links TRBV9 with TRBJ2-1; D is perhaps TRBD2 (5 bases). Germline V lookup: CDR1 SGDLS, CDR2 YYNGEE. The CDR3 consists of 15 residues. DNA of the CDR3: TGTGCCAGCAGCGTAGTGGGGTTAGCGCGCAATGGGCAGTTCTTC. It translates to CASSVVGLARNGQFF.

There are many counts of this clonotype. The chain recombines TRBV12-3 or TRBV12-4 with TRBJ1-5; D unclear. V was cut by 5 bases and J by 4 bases, with 15 bases left in between. This CDR3 has 15 residues. The CDR3 sequence is CASSPSGMENQPQHF. CDR3 sequence (DNA): TGTGCCAGCAGTCCTTCCGGGATGGAGAATCAGCCCCAGCATTTT.

This clonotype was detected many times. The chain links TRBV7-9 to TRBJ1-1; 8 bases are a match to TRBD1. This CDR3 comprises 14 residues. The germline V gene has CDR1 SEHNR and CDR2 FQNEAQ (reference sequence). The V and J ends lost 2 bases and 12 bases, in that order; junction bases with no gene match: 11. CDR3 in amino acids: CASSLRGQGYETFF. DNA of the CDR3: TGTGCCAGCAGCTTACGTGGACAGGGATACGAAACTTTCTTT.

This clonotype was seen ten or more times. V is TRBV3-1 and J is TRBJ2-7; TRBD1 agrees at 9 bases. V lost 2 bases to trimming and J lost 6 bases; unmatched junction nucleotides: 8. The CDR3 length is 15 residues. The germline gives CDR1 LGHDT, CDR2 YNNKEL (reference sequence). CDR3 DNA sequence: TGTGCCAGCAGCCAACTGGGACAGGGTTTCAGCGAGCAGTACTTC. Its protein product is CASSQLGQGFSEQYF.

This clonotype was found many times. The rearrangement uses TRBV3-1 and TRBJ2-3; D is uncertain. CDR1 and CDR2 from the germline V gene are LGHDT and YNNKEL (reference sequence). CDR3 length: 12 residues. The V end lost 1 base, the J end lost 6 bases, and 5 bases lay between the germline ends. CDR3 nucleotides: TGTGCCAGCAGCCAAGTTCCGGATACGCAGTATTTT. Translated, it gives CASSQVPDTQYF.

This clonotype was detected ten times or more. The rearrangement uses TRBV7-2 and TRBJ2-3; D uncertain. The CDR3 runs to 14 residues. The V end lost 2 bases, the J end lost 5 bases, and 11 bases lay between the germline ends. In germline, CDR1 is SGHTA, CDR2 FQGNSA. CDR3 protein: CASSLRVGQDTQYF. In nucleotides, the CDR3 is TGTGCCAGCAGCTTAAGGGTTGGGCAAGATACGCAGTATTTT. Drawing the rest from reference TRBV7-2 and TRBJ2-3, the complete variable domain is GAGVSQSPSNKVTEKGKDVELRCDPISGHTALYWYRQSLGQGLEFLIYFQGNSAPDKSGLPSDRFSAERTGGSVSTLTIQRTQQEDSAVYLCASSLRVGQDTQYFGPGTRLTVL.

In this sample, this clonotype turned up many times. This chain links TRBV21-1 with TRBJ1-3; the table's D call, TRBD1, was not checked against the DNA. TRBV21-1 corresponds to a pseudogene. The CDR3 sequence is 16 residues long. The DNA of the CDR3 is TGTGCCAGCAGCCTACAGGGGCGCAACTCTGGAAACACCATATATTTT. It encodes CASSLQGRNSGNTIYF.

This clonotype was picked up many times. The genes are TRBV4-1 and TRBJ2-4; 9 bases agree with TRBD1. The CDR3 totals 16 residues. Germline assignment: CDR1 MGHRA and CDR2 YSYEKL. With 1 base clipped from V and 8 bases from J, the junction kept 9 bases outside the gene matches. The CDR3 loop is CASSQAPDRGMDIQYF. CDR3 coding DNA: TGCGCCAGCAGCCAAGCCCCCGACAGGGGGATGGACATTCAGTACTTC.

This clonotype was seen repeatedly, ten times or more. This chain joins TRBV3-1 and TRBJ2-2; 9 nucleotides line up with TRBD2. J was trimmed by 4 bases and V by 5 bases; bases with no gene match: 11. This CDR3 has 17 residues. From germline, CDR1 is LGHDT and CDR2 YNNKEL (reference sequence). The CDR3 sequence: CASSIGGTSRFTGELFF. DNA of the CDR3: TGTGCCAGCAGCATCGGAGGGACTAGCCGATTCACCGGGGAGCTGTTTTTT.

This clonotype has at least ten counts. The V and J genes are TRBV5-1 and TRBJ1-6; a possible D gene is TRBD1 (5 bases). The ends were cut back, 3 bases at V and 7 bases at J, with 5 bases in the middle. Germline CDR1 reads SGHRS; CDR2 reads YFSETQ. The CDR3 totals 12 residues. The chain's CDR3 is CASSWDNSPLHF. In DNA form, the CDR3 reads TGCGCCAGCAGCTGGGACAATTCACCCCTCCACTTT.

The chain uses TRBV7-6 and TRBJ2-7; D is tentatively TRBD1 or TRBD2 (5 bases each). The CDR3 has 14 amino acids. V was trimmed by 4 bases and J by 6 bases, leaving 16 bases between them. The V gene's germline CDR1 is SGHVS and CDR2 FNYEAQ. Here the CDR3 DNA reads TGTGCCAGCAGCTCGGCTGACAGCGGCCGCGAGCAGTACTTC. It codes for CASSSADSGREQYF.